The 8 T cell receptor beta chains presented below share a single source sample, sequenced in a study of blood T cells in healthy people across ages. Then a second PCR, running about 6 to 11 cycles, was carried out with a sample-barcoded 5' primer and a J-beta primer mix. TCRdb used MiXCR to reprocess the 5' RACE reads, holding one entry per CDR3 protein. In the table there are about 650,000 distinct CDR3 sequences, roughly half of which are singletons. Input material: blood. The receptors here all came from a woman aged 80 or over in good health.

The V call is TRBV12-3 or TRBV12-4, the J call TRBJ1-1; the D gene is possibly TRBD1 (6 bases). The V and J ends lost 5 bases and 7 bases respectively, with 11 bases between them. The CDR3 totals 12 residues. CDR3 in amino acids: CASSRTEVEAFF. The CDR3 DNA sequence: TGTGCCAGCAGTAGGACAGAGGTTGAAGCTTTCTTT.

This clonotype showed up many times. This sequence joins TRBV5-1 and TRBJ2-4; no firm D call. Per the germline V gene, CDR1 is SGHRS and CDR2 is YFSETQ. CDR3 size: 15 residues. V was pared by 2 bases and J by 1 base, with 10 bases between. CDR3 in amino acids: CASSFDFLAKNIQYF. The CDR3 nucleotides read TGCGCCAGCAGCTTCGATTTCCTGGCCAAAAACATTCAGTACTTC. Variable domain in full (rest from reference TRBV5-1 and TRBJ2-4): KAGVTQTPRYLIKTRGQQVTLSCSPISGHRSVSWYQQTPGQGLQFLFEYFSETQRNKGNFPGRFSGRQFSNSRSEMNVSTLELGDSALYLCASSFDFLAKNIQYFGAGTRLSVL.

This clonotype came up a few times. V and J are TRBV7-9 and TRBJ1-5, with D possibly being TRBD1 (6 bases). Looked up from germline, CDR1 is SEHNR and CDR2 is FQNEAQ (reference sequence). The CDR3 totals 14 residues. The germline V and J ends were trimmed by 4 bases and 4 bases, with 11 bases remaining between them. The CDR3 is CASSSDSANQPQHF. CDR3 DNA: TGTGCCAGCAGCTCGGACAGCGCAAATCAGCCCCAGCATTTT.

This clonotype showed up many times. This sequence joins TRBV20-1 and TRBJ2-3, with TRBD1 as a possible D gene (7 bases). The CDR3 runs to 17 residues. From germline, CDR1 is DFQATT and CDR2 SNEGSKA (reference sequence). Trimming cost V 0 bases and J 2 bases, with 18 bases left between them. CDR3 in DNA: TGCAGTGCTAGAGATAGGAGGGGGCGGTTGAACACAGATACGCAGTATTTT. The encoded protein is CSARDRRGRLNTDTQYF.

V is TRBV30 and J is TRBJ2-5; the match to TRBD1 covers 7 bases. There are 13 residues in the CDR3. CDR1 GTSNPN and CDR2 SVGIG come from the germline V gene (reference sequence). Unmatched junction bases numbered 2, after V lost 0 bases and J lost 4 bases. This CDR3 reads CAWSVGGGETQYF. CDR3 nucleotides: TGTGCCTGGAGTGTAGGGGGCGGAGAGACCCAGTACTTC.

This clonotype was counted between two and nine times. In DNA form, the CDR3 reads TGTGCCAGCAGAACGGGAAACGGCCCAGATACGCAGTATTTT. Translating it yields CASRTGNGPDTQYF. V is TRBV12-3 or TRBV12-4 and J is TRBJ2-3; a weak D match, TRBD2 (5 bases). The CDR3 consists of 14 residues. Trimming cost V 6 bases and J 4 bases, with 14 bases left between them.

About this clonotype: It may be a read error: a sequence one base away is much more abundant. The chain employs TRBV27 and TRBJ2-7; tentative D call: TRBD1 (6 bases). Germline CDR1 is MNHEY and CDR2 is SMNVEV (reference sequence). This CDR3 contains 14 residues. Deletions cut 4 bases from V and 10 bases from J, with 20 bases between. The CDR3 DNA sequence: TGTGCCAGCAGTTCAGGACAGTGGGAAGAGGCCCAGTACTTC. Protein sequence: CASSSGQWEEAQYF.

About this clonotype itself: A much larger clone sits a single nucleotide away, making a read error possible. V and J are TRBV2 and TRBJ2-3; D may be TRBD2 (7 bases). The germline gives CDR1 SNHLY, CDR2 FYNNEI. The ends were cut back, 6 bases at V and 4 bases at J, with 17 bases in the middle. The CDR3 contains 15 residues. The CDR3 region has the DNA TGTGCCAGCAGGATAGGCGGGGGCAGCCCAGATACGCAGTATTTT. Translating it yields CASRIGGGSPDTQYF.